The TCR beta chain under discussion was sequenced for a study of T cell repertoires in cytomegalovirus infection. General study points: CMV carriers having the relevant HLA were flagged by cumulative public TCR beta family frequency. HLA-C-restricted CMV clonotypes gave the most frequent clonotype in two of eight donors.

TCRdb ran MiXCR on the reads and lists one entry per CDR3 protein. The sample lists some 30,000 distinct CDR3 sequences; around a fifth were seen once. The V segment lost 2 bases and the J segment 2 bases; nucleotides outside the gene matches: 6. There are 16 residues in the CDR3. The germline V gene encodes CDR1 SEHNR and CDR2 FQNEAQ (reference sequence). This clonotype was seen many times. Its target is unknown. The V gene is TRBV7-9, the J gene TRBJ1-2; the match to TRBD1 covers 9 bases. The TCR sequence derives from a human donor in good health (CMV status not recorded). Some clones in this sample may be carry-over from other donors' samples. The material sequenced was CD8+ T cells from cultured PBMCs, taken from culture after CMV antigen stimulation. The CDR3 DNA is TGTGCCAGCAGCTTAACTACAGGGGGCGCAAACTATGGCTACACCTTC. Translated: CASSLTTGGANYGYTF.